The clone carrying this TCR beta chain was recorded a few times. The sample's time point: sample taken at primary tumor resection. Sequencing of whole RNA from tumor, nontumor lung or frozen PBMC involved no sorting. The data are from a study of spatial heterogeneity in lung cancer. This CDR3 has 16 amino acids. With 5 bases removed from V and 1 base from J, the gap between germline ends came to 15 bases. Looked up from germline, CDR1 is SGHVS and CDR2 is FQNEAQ. MiXCR, applied by TCRdb to the 5' RACE reads, yields one record per CDR3 protein. Of 50,000 to 65,000 distinct CDR3 sequences in the sample, 8.4% were seen once.

The chain links TRBV7-8 to TRBJ2-1, with TRBD1 as a possible D gene (6 bases). This TCR was recovered from a female donor with early-stage non-small cell lung cancer. Sequenced here: PBMCs, sampled at surgery. In nucleotides, the CDR3 is TGTGCCAGCAGCCAGCGGACAGCAACTTCCTACAATGAGCAGTTCTTC. Translating it yields CASSQRTATSYNEQFF. Drawing the rest from reference TRBV7-8 and TRBJ2-1, the complete variable domain is GAGVSQSPRYKVAKRGQDVALRCDPISGHVSLFWYQQALGQGPEFLTYFQNEAQLDKSGLPSDRFFAERPEGSVSTLKIQRTQQEDSAVYLCASSQRTATSYNEQFFGPGTRLTVL.